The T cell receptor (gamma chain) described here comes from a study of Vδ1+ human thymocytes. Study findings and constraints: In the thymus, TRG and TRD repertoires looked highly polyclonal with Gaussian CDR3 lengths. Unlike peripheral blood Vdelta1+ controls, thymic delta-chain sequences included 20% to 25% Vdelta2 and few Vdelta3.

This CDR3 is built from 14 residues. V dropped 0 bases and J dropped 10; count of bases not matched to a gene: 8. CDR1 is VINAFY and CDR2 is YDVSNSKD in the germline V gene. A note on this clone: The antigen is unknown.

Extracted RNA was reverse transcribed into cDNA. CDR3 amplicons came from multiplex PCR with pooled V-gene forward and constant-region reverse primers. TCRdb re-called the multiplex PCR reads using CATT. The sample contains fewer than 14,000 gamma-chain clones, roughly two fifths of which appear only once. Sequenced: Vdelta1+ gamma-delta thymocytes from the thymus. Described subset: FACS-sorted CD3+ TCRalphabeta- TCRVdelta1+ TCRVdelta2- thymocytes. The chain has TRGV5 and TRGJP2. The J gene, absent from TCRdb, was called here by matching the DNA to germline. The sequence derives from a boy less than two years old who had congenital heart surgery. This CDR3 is CATWDRPRFWIKTF. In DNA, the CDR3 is TGTGCCACCTGGGACAGGCCGCGGTTTTGGATCAAGACGTTT.